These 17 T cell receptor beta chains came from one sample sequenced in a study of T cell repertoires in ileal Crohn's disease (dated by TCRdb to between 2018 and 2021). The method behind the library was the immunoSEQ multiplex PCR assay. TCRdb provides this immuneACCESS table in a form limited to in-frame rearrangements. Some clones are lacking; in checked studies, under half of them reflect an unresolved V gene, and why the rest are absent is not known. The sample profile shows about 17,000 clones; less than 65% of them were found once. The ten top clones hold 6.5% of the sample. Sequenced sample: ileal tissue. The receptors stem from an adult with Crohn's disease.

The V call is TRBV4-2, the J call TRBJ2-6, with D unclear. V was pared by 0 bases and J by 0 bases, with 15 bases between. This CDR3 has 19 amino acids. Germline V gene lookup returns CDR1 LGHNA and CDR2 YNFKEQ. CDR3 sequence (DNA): TGTGCCAGCAGCCAAGATCTTCCAGATTCGCTCTCTGGGGCCAACGTCCTGACTTTC. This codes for CASSQDLPDSLSGANVLTF.

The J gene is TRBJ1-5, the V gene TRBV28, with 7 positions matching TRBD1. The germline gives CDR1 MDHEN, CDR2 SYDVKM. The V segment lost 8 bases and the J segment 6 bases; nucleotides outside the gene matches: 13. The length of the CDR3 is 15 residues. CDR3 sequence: CASSPPRGDSQPQHF. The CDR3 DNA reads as TGTGCCAGCTCACCTCCGCGAGGGGACAGTCAGCCCCAGCATTTT.

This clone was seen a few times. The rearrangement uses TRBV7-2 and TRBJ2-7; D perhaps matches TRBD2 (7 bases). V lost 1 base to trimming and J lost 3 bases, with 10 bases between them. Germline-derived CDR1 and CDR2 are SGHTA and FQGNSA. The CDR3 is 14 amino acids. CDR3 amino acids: CASSLDGGLYEQYF. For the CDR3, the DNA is TGTGCCAGCAGCTTAGACGGGGGGCTCTACGAGCAGTACTTC.

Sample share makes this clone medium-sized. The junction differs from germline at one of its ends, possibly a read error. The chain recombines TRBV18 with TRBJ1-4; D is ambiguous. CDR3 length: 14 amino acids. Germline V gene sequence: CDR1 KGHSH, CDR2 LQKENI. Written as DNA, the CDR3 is TGTGCCAGCTCACCAGGTCGGGGATCGGAAAGACTGTTTTTT. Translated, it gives CASSPGRGSERLFF.

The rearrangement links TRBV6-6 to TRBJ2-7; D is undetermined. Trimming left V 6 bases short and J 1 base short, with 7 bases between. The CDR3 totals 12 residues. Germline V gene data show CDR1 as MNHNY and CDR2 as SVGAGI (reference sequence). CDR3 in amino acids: CASSPGSYEQYF. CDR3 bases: TGTGCCAGCAGCCCGGGTTCCTACGAGCAGTACTTC.

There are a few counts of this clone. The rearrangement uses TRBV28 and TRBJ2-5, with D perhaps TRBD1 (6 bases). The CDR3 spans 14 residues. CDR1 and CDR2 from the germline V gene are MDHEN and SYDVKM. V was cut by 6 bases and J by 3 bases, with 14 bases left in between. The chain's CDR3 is CASRRGSGKETQYF. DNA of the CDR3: TGTGCCAGCAGGAGGGGGTCCGGGAAAGAGACCCAGTACTTC. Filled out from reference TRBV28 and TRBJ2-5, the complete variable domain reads DVKVTQSSRYLVKRTGEKVFLECVQDMDHENMFWYRQDPGLGLRLIYFSYDVKMKEKGDIPEGYSVSREKKERFSLILESASTNQTSMYLCASRRGSGKETQYFGPGTRLLVL.

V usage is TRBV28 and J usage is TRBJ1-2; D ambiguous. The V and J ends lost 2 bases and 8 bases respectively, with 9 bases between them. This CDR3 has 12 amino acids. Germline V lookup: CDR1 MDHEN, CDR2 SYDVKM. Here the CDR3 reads CASSLLQWGYTF. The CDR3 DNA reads TGTGCCAGCAGTTTACTACAGTGGGGCTACACCTTC.

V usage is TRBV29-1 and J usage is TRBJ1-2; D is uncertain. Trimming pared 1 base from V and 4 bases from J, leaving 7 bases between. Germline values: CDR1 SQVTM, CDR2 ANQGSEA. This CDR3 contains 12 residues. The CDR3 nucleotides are TGCAGCGTTGAAGTCGAGGTCTATGGCTACACCTTC. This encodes CSVEVEVYGYTF.

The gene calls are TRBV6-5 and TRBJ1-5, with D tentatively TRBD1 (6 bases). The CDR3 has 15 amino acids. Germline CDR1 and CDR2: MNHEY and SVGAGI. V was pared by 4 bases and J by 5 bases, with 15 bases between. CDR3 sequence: CASSSMDSVHQPQHF. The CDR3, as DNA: TGTGCCAGCAGTTCCATGGACAGTGTTCATCAGCCCCAGCATTTT.

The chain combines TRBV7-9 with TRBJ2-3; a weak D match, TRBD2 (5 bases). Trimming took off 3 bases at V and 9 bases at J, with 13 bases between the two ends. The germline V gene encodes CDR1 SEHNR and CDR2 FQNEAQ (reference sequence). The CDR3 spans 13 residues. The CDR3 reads CASSFATRDTQYF. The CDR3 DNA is TGTGCCAGCAGCTTTGCCACTAGAGACACGCAGTATTTT.

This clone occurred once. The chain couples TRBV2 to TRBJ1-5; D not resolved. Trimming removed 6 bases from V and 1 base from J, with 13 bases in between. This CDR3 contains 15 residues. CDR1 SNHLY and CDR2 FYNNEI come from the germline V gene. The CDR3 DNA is TGTGCCAGCAGGAAGACATTTACCAGCAATCAGCCCCAGCATTTT. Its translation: CASRKTFTSNQPQHF.

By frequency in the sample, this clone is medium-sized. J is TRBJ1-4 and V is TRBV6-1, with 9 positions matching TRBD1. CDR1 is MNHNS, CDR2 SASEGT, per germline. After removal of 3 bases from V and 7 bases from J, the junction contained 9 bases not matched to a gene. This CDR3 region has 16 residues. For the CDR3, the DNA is TGTGCCAGCAGTGACCCCTACAGGGGGCGGGCTGAAAAACTGTTTTTT. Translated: CASSDPYRGRAEKLFF.

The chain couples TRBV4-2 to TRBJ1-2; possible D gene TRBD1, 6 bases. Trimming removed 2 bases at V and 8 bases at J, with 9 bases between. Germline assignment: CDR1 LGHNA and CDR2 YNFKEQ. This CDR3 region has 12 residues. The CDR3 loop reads CASSQNRDGYTF. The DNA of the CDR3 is TGTGCCAGCAGCCAAAACAGGGACGGCTACACCTTC.

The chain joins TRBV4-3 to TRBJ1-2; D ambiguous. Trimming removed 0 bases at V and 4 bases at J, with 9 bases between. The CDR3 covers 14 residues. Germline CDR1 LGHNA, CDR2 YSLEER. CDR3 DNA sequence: TGCGCCAGCAGCCAAGACAGGTCTGGCTATGGCTACACCTTC. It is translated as CASSQDRSGYGYTF.

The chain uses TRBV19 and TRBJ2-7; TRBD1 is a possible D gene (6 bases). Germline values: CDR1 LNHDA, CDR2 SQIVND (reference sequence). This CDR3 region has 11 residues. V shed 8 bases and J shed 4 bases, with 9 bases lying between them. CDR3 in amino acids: CASGTIYEQYF. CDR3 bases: TGTGCCAGTGGGACAATTTACGAGCAGTACTTC.

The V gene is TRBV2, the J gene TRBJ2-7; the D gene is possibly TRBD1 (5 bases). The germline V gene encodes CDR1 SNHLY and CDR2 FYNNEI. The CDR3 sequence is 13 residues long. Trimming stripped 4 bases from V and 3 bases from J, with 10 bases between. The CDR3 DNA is TGTGCCAGCAGTGGGTTACAGGACTACGAGCAGTACTTC. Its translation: CASSGLQDYEQYF.

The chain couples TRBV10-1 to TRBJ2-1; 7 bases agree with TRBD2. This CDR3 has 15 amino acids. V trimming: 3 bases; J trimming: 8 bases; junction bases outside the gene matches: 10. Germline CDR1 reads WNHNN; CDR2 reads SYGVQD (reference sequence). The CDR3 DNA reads TGCGCCAGCAGTGATGGTGGGAGGGAGGTCGATGAGCAGTTCTTC. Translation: CASSDGGREVDEQFF.